The present T cell receptor beta chain was sequenced within a study of glioma-infiltrating T cells. Study-wide results and caveats: Above-expected tissue-blood divergence occurred in all gliomas, most in low-grade ones. Very few CDR3 sequences were shared between tissue and blood.

Concerning this clonotype itself: Its specificity is not known. A single base separates this from a much larger clone, so it may be a read error.

The iRepertoire nested amplicon-rescue multiplex PCR amplified TCR alpha and beta CDR3s from RNA. One-step reverse transcription and amplification started from about 100-400 ng of tissue mRNA or PBMC total RNA. TCRdb reprocessed the multiplex PCR reads via MiXCR and lists one record per CDR3 protein. The sample carries under 50,000 distinct CDR3 sequences, about 22% recorded once. The clonotype originates from a human donor with low-grade glioma or glioblastoma, undergoing nonglioma brain surgery, or in good health (not recorded which). Source material: glioma tissue, nonneoplastic brain tissue, or PBMCs (not recorded which).

The CDR3 loop reads CAGSLGRYSYQPQHF. The CDR3 region has the DNA TGTGCCGGCAGTCTAGGTCGCTACAGTTATCAGCCCCAGCATTTT. The genes are TRBV5-6 and TRBJ1-5; the D is unclear. Germline CDR1 and CDR2: SGHDT and YYEEEE. There are 15 residues in the CDR3.